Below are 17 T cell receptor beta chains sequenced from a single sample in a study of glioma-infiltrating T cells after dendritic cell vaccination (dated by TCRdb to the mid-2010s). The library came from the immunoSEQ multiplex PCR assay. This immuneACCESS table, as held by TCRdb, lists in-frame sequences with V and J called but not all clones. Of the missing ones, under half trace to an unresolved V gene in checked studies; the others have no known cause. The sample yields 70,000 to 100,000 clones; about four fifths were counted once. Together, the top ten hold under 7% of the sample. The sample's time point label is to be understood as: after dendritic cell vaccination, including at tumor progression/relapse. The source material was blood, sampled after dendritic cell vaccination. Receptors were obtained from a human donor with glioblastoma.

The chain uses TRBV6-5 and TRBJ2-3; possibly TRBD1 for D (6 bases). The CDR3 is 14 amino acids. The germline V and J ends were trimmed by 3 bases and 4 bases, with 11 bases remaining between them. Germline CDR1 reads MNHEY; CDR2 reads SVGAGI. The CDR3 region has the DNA TGTGCCAGCAGTTATGGGGGCCCCGCAGATACGCAGTATTTT. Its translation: CASSYGGPADTQYF.

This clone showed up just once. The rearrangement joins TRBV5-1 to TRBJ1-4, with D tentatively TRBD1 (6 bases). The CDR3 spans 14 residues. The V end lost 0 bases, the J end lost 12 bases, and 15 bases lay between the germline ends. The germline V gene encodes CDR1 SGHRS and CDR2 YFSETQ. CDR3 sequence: CASSLAAGDVELFF. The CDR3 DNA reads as TGCGCCAGCAGCTTGGCTGCAGGGGACGTAGAACTGTTTTTT.

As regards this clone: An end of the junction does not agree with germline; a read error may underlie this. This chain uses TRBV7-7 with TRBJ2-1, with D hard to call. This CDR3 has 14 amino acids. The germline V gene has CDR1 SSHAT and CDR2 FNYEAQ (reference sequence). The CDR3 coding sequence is TGTGCTAGCAGCCCCTCCCCGTACTACAATGAGCAGTTCTTC. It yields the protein CASSPSPYYNEQFF.

The CDR3: CASSPVTGGEDTEAFF. The CDR3 DNA is TGTGCCAGCTCACCCGTCACTGGAGGGGAGGACACTGAAGCTTTCTTT. The rearrangement links TRBV18 to TRBJ1-1; D might be TRBD1 (5 bases). V shed 3 bases and J shed 3 bases, with 17 bases lying between them. There are 16 residues in the CDR3. The germline V gene encodes CDR1 KGHSH and CDR2 LQKENI.

Here the CDR3 reads CASTSTSGGAGELFF. The CDR3 DNA reads TGTGCCAGCACCTCGACTAGCGGGGGGGCCGGGGAGCTGTTTTTT. The chain couples TRBV7-3 to TRBJ2-2; 14 positions agree with TRBD2. Germline V gene data show CDR1 as SGHTA and CDR2 as FQGTGA. Trimming cost V 7 bases and J 6 bases; bases outside gene matches: 4. This CDR3 has 15 residues.

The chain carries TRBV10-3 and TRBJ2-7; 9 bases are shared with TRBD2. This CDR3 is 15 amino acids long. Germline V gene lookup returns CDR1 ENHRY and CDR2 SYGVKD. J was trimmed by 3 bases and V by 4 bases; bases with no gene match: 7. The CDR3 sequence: CAISADSGGHYEQYF. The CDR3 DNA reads TGTGCCATCAGTGCAGATAGCGGGGGCCACTACGAGCAGTACTTC.

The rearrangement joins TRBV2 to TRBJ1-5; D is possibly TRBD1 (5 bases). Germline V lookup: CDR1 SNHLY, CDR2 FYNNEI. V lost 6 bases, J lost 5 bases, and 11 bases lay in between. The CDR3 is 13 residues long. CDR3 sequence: CASRTTADQPQHF. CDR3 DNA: TGTGCCAGCAGGACGACAGCCGATCAGCCCCAGCATTTT.

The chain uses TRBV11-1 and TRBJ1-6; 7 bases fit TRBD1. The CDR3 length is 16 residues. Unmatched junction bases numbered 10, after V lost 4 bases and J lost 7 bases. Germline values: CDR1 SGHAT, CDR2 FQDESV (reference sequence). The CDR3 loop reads CASSSPQGVSNSPLHF. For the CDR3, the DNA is TGTGCCAGCAGCTCCCCCCAGGGGGTATCGAATTCACCCCTCCACTTT. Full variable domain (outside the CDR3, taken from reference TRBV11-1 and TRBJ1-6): EAEVAQSPRYKITEKSQAVAFWCDPISGHATLYWYRQILGQGPELLVQFQDESVVDDSQLPKDRFSAERLKGVDSTLKIQPAELGDSAMYLCASSSPQGVSNSPLHFGNGTRLTVT.

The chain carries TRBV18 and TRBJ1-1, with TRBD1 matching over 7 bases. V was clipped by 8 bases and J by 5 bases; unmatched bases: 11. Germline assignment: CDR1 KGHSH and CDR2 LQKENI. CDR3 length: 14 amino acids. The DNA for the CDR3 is TGTGCCAGCACCCGAACAGGGGAAAGGACTGAAGCTTTCTTT. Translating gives CASTRTGERTEAFF.

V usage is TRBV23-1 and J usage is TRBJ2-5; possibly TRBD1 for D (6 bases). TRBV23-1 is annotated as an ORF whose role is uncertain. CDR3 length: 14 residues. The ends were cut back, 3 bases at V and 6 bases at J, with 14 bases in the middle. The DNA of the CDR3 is TGCGCCAGCAGTCAGTTACAGGGCGTGCAGACCCAGTACTTC. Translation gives CASSQLQGVQTQYF.

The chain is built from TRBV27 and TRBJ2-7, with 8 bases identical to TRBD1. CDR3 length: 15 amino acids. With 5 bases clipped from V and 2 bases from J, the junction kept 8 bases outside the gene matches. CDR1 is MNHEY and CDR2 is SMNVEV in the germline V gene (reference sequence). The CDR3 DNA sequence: TGTGCCAGCAGTCGGATCCAACAGGGGGCCTACGAGCAGTACTTC. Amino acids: CASSRIQQGAYEQYF.

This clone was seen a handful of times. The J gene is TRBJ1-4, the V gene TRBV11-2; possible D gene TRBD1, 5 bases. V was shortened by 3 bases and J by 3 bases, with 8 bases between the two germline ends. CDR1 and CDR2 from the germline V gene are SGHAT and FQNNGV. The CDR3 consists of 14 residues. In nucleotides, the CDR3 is TGTGCCAGCAGCTTTGACAGAGCTAATGAAAAACTGTTTTTT. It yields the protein CASSFDRANEKLFF. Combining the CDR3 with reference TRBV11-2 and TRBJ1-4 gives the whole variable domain EAGVAQSPRYKIIEKRQSVAFWCNPISGHATLYWYQQILGQGPKLLIQFQNNGVVDDSQLPKDRFSAERLKGVDSTLKIQPAKLEDSAVYLCASSFDRANEKLFFGSGTQLSVL.

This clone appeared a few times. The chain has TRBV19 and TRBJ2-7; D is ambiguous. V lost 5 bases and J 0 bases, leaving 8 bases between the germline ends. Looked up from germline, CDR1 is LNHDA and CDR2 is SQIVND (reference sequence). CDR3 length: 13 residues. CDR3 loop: CASSEVSSYEQYF. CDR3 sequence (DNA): TGTGCCAGTAGTGAGGTCTCCTCCTACGAGCAGTACTTC.

CDR3 coding DNA: TGTGCCAGCAGCACAGAGGGGGCCAAGAACACTGAAGCTTTCTTT. It translates to CASSTEGAKNTEAFF. The rearrangement uses TRBV11-1 and TRBJ1-1, with TRBD1 matching 7 bases. CDR1 SGHAT and CDR2 FQDESV come from the germline V gene (reference sequence). Germline trimming cut 5 bases from V and 1 base from J; bases unmatched to any gene: 7. The CDR3 runs 15 residues.

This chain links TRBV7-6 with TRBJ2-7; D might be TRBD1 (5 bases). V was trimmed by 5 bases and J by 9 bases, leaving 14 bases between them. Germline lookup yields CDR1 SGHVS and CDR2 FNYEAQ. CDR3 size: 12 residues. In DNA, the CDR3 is TGTGCCAGCAGCCCGGACACCGAGGCGCAGTACTTC. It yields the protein CASSPDTEAQYF.

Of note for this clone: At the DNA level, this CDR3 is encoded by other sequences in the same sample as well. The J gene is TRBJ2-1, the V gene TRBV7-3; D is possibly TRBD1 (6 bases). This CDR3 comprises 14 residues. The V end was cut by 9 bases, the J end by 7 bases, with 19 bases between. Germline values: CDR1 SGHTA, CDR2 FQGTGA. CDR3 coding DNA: TGTGCCAGTAGCCCCCGGACAGTGGGGAATGAGCAGTTCTTC. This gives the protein CASSPRTVGNEQFF.

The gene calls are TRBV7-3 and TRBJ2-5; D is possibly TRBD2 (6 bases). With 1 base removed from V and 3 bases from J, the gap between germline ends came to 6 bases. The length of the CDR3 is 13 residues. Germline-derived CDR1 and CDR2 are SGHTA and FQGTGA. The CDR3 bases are TGTGCCAGCAGCTTAATAGCGGAAGAGACCCAGTACTTC. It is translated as CASSLIAEETQYF.